The 15 T cell receptor beta chains below all came from one sample that was sequenced in a study of metastatic and nonmetastatic thyroid tumors. Before thyroid surgery, none of the patients had received any treatment. TCRdb reanalyzed the PCR reads via MiXCR. The profile shows about 18,000 clones, roughly a quarter of them singletons. Sequenced material: adjacent normal tissue. These receptors were collected from a female donor with papillary thyroid cancer or a benign thyroid nodule (not recorded which). Some clones in this sample may be carry-over from other donors' samples.

The J gene is TRBJ2-3, the V gene TRBV9; 10 bases are a match to TRBD1. The V segment lost 4 bases and the J segment 3 bases; nucleotides outside the gene matches: 8. The germline V gene encodes CDR1 SGDLS and CDR2 YYNGEE. The CDR3 has 16 residues. The CDR3 bases are TGTGCCAGCAGCCCTAACACGGGACAGGGGACAGATACGCAGTATTTT. Amino acid sequence: CASSPNTGQGTDTQYF.

The chain carries TRBV30 and TRBJ1-1; no firm D call. V lost 4 bases to trimming and J lost 10 bases, with 19 bases between them. Germline assignment: CDR1 GTSNPN and CDR2 SVGIG (reference sequence). This CDR3 has 13 amino acids. This CDR3 reads CAWTNPRWSGAFF. In nucleotides, the CDR3 is TGTGCCTGGACAAACCCCCGATGGTCGGGAGCTTTCTTT. The full variable domain, its missing parts supplied by reference TRBV30 and TRBJ1-1, is SQTIHQWPATLVQPVGSPLSLECTVEGTSNPNLYWYRQAAGRGLQLLFYSVGIGQISSEVPQNLSASRPQDRQFILSSKKLLLSDSGFYLCAWTNPRWSGAFFGQGTRLTVV.

The chain carries TRBV19 and TRBJ2-3, with D hard to call. Germline-derived CDR1 and CDR2 are LNHDA and SQIVND (reference sequence). The V and J ends lost 6 bases and 1 base respectively, with 11 bases between them. The CDR3 is 14 residues long. CDR3 bases: TGTGCCAGTAGACTCTTAGGTGGCACAGATACGCAGTATTTT. It yields the protein CASRLLGGTDTQYF.

The chain employs TRBV6-5 and TRBJ2-7, with D perhaps matching TRBD1 (8 bases). Looked up from germline, CDR1 is MNHEY and CDR2 is SVGAGI. Trimming removed 4 bases from V and 3 bases from J, with 19 bases in between. The CDR3 totals 16 residues. CDR3 in amino acids: CASSSRTGGVIYEQYF. The CDR3, as DNA: TGTGCCAGCAGTTCCCGAACAGGGGGGGTGATCTACGAGCAGTACTTC.

V and J are TRBV7-9 and TRBJ1-1; D perhaps matches TRBD1 (5 bases). CDR1 is SEHNR, CDR2 FQNEAQ, per germline (reference sequence). The CDR3 extends over 15 amino acids. Trimming took off 1 base at V and 10 bases at J, with 19 bases between the two ends. CDR3 nucleotide sequence: TGTGCCAGCAGCTTAGATCGTGTTCGCGGAAGGGGAGCTTTCTTT. It codes for CASSLDRVRGRGAFF.

With respect to this clone: A much larger clone differs from this one at a single base, so this may be a read error. The CDR3 region has the DNA TGCAGTGCTAGACACCAAGAGGCCCAGTACTTC. Encoded protein: CSARHQEAQYF. This sequence joins TRBV20-1 and TRBJ2-5; the D is unclear. Germline V gives CDR1 DFQATT, CDR2 SNEGSKA (reference sequence). The length of the CDR3 is 11 residues.

This CDR3 is CSARGNTAGDYTDTQYF. CDR3 DNA sequence: TGCAGTGCTAGAGGGAATACTGCGGGGGATTACACAGATACGCAGTATTTT. This rearrangement joins TRBV20-1 to TRBJ2-3, with 7 nucleotides matching TRBD2. Germline V gene data show CDR1 as DFQATT and CDR2 as SNEGSKA (reference sequence). The CDR3 sequence is 17 residues long. J was trimmed by 2 bases and V by 1 base; bases with no gene match: 12.

J is TRBJ1-4 and V is TRBV4-3; D perhaps matches TRBD1 (5 bases). V dropped 0 bases and J dropped 4 bases, with 15 bases sitting between them. This CDR3 contains 17 residues. Germline V gives CDR1 LGHNA, CDR2 YSLEER. CDR3 sequence (DNA): TGCGCCAGCAGCCAAGAGCGCTCAGGGTTGGGTAATGAAAAACTGTTTTTT. This sequence encodes CASSQERSGLGNEKLFF.

In DNA form, the CDR3 reads TGTGCCAGCAGTTTAAGGGATCACTATGGCTACACCTTC. It encodes CASSLRDHYGYTF. The V gene is TRBV12-3 or TRBV12-4, the J gene TRBJ1-2; D not certain. The CDR3 consists of 13 residues. The V gene lost 2 bases and the J gene lost 3 bases, with 7 bases spanning the gap.

The CDR3 is CASSLSTGTSGNEQYF. The CDR3, as DNA: TGCGCCAGCAGCTTAAGCACCGGGACTAGCGGGAACGAGCAGTACTTC. The genes are TRBV5-1 and TRBJ2-7, with TRBD2 matching 13 bases. This CDR3 has 16 residues. J lost 5 bases, V lost 2 bases, and 7 bases had no gene match. Germline assignment: CDR1 SGHRS and CDR2 YFSETQ.

This clone was seen only a few times. This chain connects TRBV28 to TRBJ1-6; TRBD1 aligns across 7 bases. This CDR3 region has 15 residues. From germline, CDR1 is MDHEN and CDR2 SYDVKM. The V and J ends lost 5 bases and 14 bases, in that order; junction bases with no gene match: 15. CDR3 DNA: TGTGCCAGCAGTGATCGGGACAGCTTAAGAGGGACCCTCCACTTT. Translation: CASSDRDSLRGTLHF.

This clone was detected only a few times. V usage is TRBV11-3 and J usage is TRBJ1-1, with unresolved D. The length of the CDR3 is 11 residues. Germline-derived CDR1 and CDR2 are SGHNT and YENEEA. Trimming removed 7 bases at V and 1 base at J, with 4 bases between. As DNA, the CDR3 is TGTGCCAGCATGGGGAACACTGAAGCTTTCTTT. This gives the protein CASMGNTEAFF.

This clone was counted a few times. The chain uses TRBV10-3 and TRBJ1-2, with a weak D call TRBD1 (5 bases). The CDR3 loop spans 13 amino acids. CDR1 and CDR2 from the germline V gene are ENHRY and SYGVKD. The V end was cut by 4 bases, the J end by 2 bases, with 8 bases between. CDR3 in amino acids: CAISGDSNYGYTF. CDR3 nucleotide sequence: TGTGCCATCAGTGGCGACAGCAACTATGGCTACACCTTC.

V gene TRBV6-1 combines with J gene TRBJ2-6; D ambiguous. CDR3 length: 13 amino acids. Trimming cost V 6 bases and J 0 bases, with 3 bases left between them. Germline V lookup: CDR1 MNHNS, CDR2 SASEGT. CDR3 in amino acids: CASRNSGANVLTF. The CDR3 bases are TGTGCCAGCAGGAACTCTGGGGCCAACGTCCTGACTTTC.

A few counts support this clone. The V and J genes are TRBV28 and TRBJ1-5, with D perhaps matching TRBD1 (6 bases). V gave up 5 bases and J gave up 6 bases, with 20 bases separating them. CDR1 and CDR2 from the germline V gene are MDHEN and SYDVKM. This CDR3 spans 16 amino acids. The CDR3 nucleotides are TGTGCCAGCAGTCTGGATAATGGGGGCGAGGGTCAGCCCCAGCATTTT. Protein: CASSLDNGGEGQPQHF.